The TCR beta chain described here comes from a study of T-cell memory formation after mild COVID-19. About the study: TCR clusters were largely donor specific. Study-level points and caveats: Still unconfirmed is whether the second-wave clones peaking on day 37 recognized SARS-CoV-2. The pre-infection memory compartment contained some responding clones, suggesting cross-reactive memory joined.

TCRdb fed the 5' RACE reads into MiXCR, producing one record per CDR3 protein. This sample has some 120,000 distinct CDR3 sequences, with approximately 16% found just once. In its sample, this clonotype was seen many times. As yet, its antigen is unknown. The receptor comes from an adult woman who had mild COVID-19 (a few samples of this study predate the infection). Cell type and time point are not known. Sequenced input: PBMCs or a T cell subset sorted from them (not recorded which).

CDR3 sequence (DNA): TGTGCCAGCTCACAGGGGGCCTTGACAGCCACAGATACGCAGTATTTT. Its translation is CASSQGALTATDTQYF. This sequence joins TRBV18 and TRBJ2-3, with 7 nucleotides matching TRBD1. Germline lookup yields CDR1 KGHSH and CDR2 LQKENI. The trim removed 4 bases at V and 2 bases at J, leaving 9 bases unmatched. The CDR3 is 16 residues long.